This TCR beta chain stems from a study of shared clonotypes between healthy human individuals. The authors split each subset's genomic DNA evenly across several immunoSEQ plates. The table came from immunoSEQ multiplex PCR; TCRdb's copy has only in-frame clones and leaves some out. The sample shows a few million clones, 93% of them seen only once. Note on this clone: This sample includes further DNA sequences coding for the same CDR3.

Splitting of CD4+ cells produced CD45RA+ naive and CD45RA-negative memory subsets. This CDR3 is built from 14 residues. Germline-derived CDR1 and CDR2 are SQVTM and ANQGSEA. Trimming took off 5 bases at V and 0 bases at J, with 11 bases between the two ends. This TCR derives from a young man in good health. Some clones in this sample may be carry-over from other donors' samples. J is TRBJ1-3 and V is TRBV29-1, with D possibly being TRBD1 (6 bases). The material sequenced was naive CD4+ T cells from PBMCs. Subset described: CD45RA+ positively selected. The CDR3 DNA is TGCAGCGTTCAACAGGGTTTCTCTGGAAACACCATATATTTT. It codes for CSVQQGFSGNTIYF.